The T cell receptor beta chain described here comes from a study of T-cell reconstitution after alpha-beta-depleted transplantation in children. The CDR3 is 16 amino acids. With V trimmed by 0 bases and J by 3 bases, 4 bases remained unmatched. CDR1 and CDR2 from the germline V gene are MNHEY and SMNVEV (reference sequence). Unique molecular identifiers were built into the TCRbeta library. MiXCR, applied by TCRdb to the PCR reads, yields one record per CDR3 protein. The table shows 350,000 to 500,000 distinct CDR3 sequences, with over 40% occurring only once. This sequence originates from a girl aged 2 to 9 with aplastic anemia, due to receive a stem cell transplant. The material was PBMCs, obtained before TCRalphabeta/CD19-depleted stem cell transplant. The V call is TRBV27, the J call TRBJ2-5; 10 positions agree with TRBD2. This CDR3 reads CASSLSSGRAKETQYF. The CDR3 region has the DNA TGTGCCAGCAGTTTATCGAGCGGGAGGGCAAAAGAGACCCAGTACTTC.